One sample yielded the 16 T cell receptor beta chains listed below, sequenced in a study of T cells after yellow fever vaccination (dated by TCRdb to the late 2010s). The label giving this sample's treatment or condition can be read as: live attenuated yellow fever vaccine strain. Library preparation used 5' RACE. For sequencing, an Illumina NovaSeq 6000 was employed. In-frame beta chains were kept once TCRdb had trimmed the public reads at Q25 with fastp and called clones with MiXCR. When rows share a CDR3 protein, they turn into one entry using the most common DNA and genes. In all, the sample holds hundreds of thousands of distinct CDR3 sequences, and over 15% of those were seen once. The top ten hold roughly a sixth of the sample. Sequenced here: PBMCs, sampled before the yellow fever booster vaccination. These receptor sequences come from a man between 18 and 29 years old who received the YFV17D yellow fever vaccine.

This clonotype was observed a few times. The junction departs from germline at one end; a sequencing error may be responsible. The chain recombines TRBV5-5 with TRBJ2-1; 9 bases line up with TRBD1. Germline CDR1 SGHKS, CDR2 YYEKEE (reference sequence). The CDR3 contains 16 residues. The CDR3 DNA reads as TGTGCCAGCAGGTTGGAAGGGACAGGGCTCTTCAATGAGCAGTTCTTC. Protein product: CASRLEGTGLFNEQFF.

This clonotype was counted only a few times. This chain connects TRBV6-2 or TRBV6-3 to TRBJ2-2; D call uncertain. Germline CDR1 MNHEY, CDR2 SVGEGT. Trimming stripped 5 bases from V and 4 bases from J, with 11 bases between. The CDR3 loop spans 14 amino acids. The CDR3 bases are TGTGCCAGCAGTCCCCGGCCACTCACCGGGGAGCTGTTTTTT. The encoded protein is CASSPRPLTGELFF.

This clonotype was seen more than once but under ten times. The chain has TRBV6-5 and TRBJ1-2; TRBD1 matches 9 bases. V shed 8 bases, J shed 5 bases, and the junction held 12 bases outside the gene matches. Germline V lookup: CDR1 MNHEY, CDR2 SVGAGI. This CDR3 comprises 15 residues. The CDR3 reads CASGSGTGWLYGYTF. CDR3 DNA: TGTGCCAGCGGCTCCGGGACAGGGTGGTTATATGGCTACACCTTC.

This clonotype was recorded a few times. The gene calls are TRBV5-5 and TRBJ2-7; maybe TRBD1 (6 bases). CDR1 and CDR2 from the germline V gene are SGHKS and YYEKEE (reference sequence). This CDR3 is 14 amino acids long. Trimming removed 2 bases at V and 2 bases at J, with 11 bases between. The CDR3 region has the DNA TGTGCCAGCAGCTTTTCCGAGGGGGCCTACGAGCAGTACTTC. As protein: CASSFSEGAYEQYF. Based on the CDR3 plus reference TRBV5-5 and TRBJ2-7, the full variable domain is DAGVTQSPTHLIKTRGQQVTLRCSPISGHKSVSWYQQVLGQGPQFIFQYYEKEERGRGNFPDRFSARQFPNYSSELNVNALLLGDSALYLCASSFSEGAYEQYFGPGTRLTVT.

The gene calls are TRBV20-1 and TRBJ2-3, with 12 bases aligning to TRBD2. CDR1 is DFQATT, CDR2 SNEGSKA, per germline (reference sequence). CDR3 length equals 15 residues. Trimming cost V 4 bases and J 2 bases; bases outside gene matches: 4. DNA of the CDR3: TGCAGTGCTATAGGACTAGCGGGGTTCACAGATACGCAGTATTTT. As protein: CSAIGLAGFTDTQYF.

In its sample, this clonotype was seen a few times. The V gene is TRBV5-1, the J gene TRBJ2-7; 9 nucleotides agree with TRBD2. This CDR3 region has 16 residues. Germline lookup yields CDR1 SGHRS and CDR2 YFSETQ. J gave up 1 base and V 6 bases, and 11 bases lay outside the gene matches. CDR3 sequence: CASTPEGAGGSYEQYF. The CDR3 DNA sequence: TGCGCCAGCACCCCGGAGGGAGCGGGGGGATCCTACGAGCAGTACTTC.

The rearrangement joins TRBV10-3 to TRBJ2-2; D gene unclear. There are 13 residues in the CDR3. Per germline, CDR1 ENHRY and CDR2 SYGVKD. Trimming shortened V by 0 bases and J by 7 bases, and 6 bases separated the two germline ends. CDR3 nucleotide sequence: TGTGCCATCAGTGAGTCCCTGAGCGGGGAGCTGTTTTTT. It is translated as CAISESLSGELFF.

In this sample, this clonotype turned up a few times. The chain employs TRBV29-1 and TRBJ2-7, with no clear D. Germline V lookup: CDR1 SQVTM, CDR2 ANQGSEA. Trimming cost V 7 bases and J 2 bases, with 9 bases left between them. The CDR3 totals 11 residues. The CDR3 protein is CSEESAYEQYV. CDR3 sequence (DNA): TGCAGCGAAGAATCCGCCTACGAGCAGTACGTC.

The CDR3 here is CASSYGQFRNQPQHF. The CDR3 DNA reads as TGTGCCAGCAGCTACGGACAGTTTCGAAATCAGCCCCAGCATTTT. The chain combines TRBV7-8 with TRBJ1-5; tentative D call: TRBD1 (6 bases). CDR3 length: 15 residues. Trimming pared 4 bases from V and 4 bases from J, leaving 14 bases between. Germline assignment: CDR1 SGHVS and CDR2 FQNEAQ.

Ten or more counts support this clonotype. V and J are TRBV7-9 and TRBJ2-5, with a tentative D call TRBD1 (6 bases). The V end was cut by 3 bases, the J end by 2 bases, with 10 bases between. CDR1 is SEHNR, CDR2 FQNEAQ, per germline (reference sequence). The CDR3 extends over 14 amino acids. CDR3 sequence (DNA): TGTGCCAGCAGCTTCGGGACACGACAAGAGACCCAGTACTTC. Protein sequence: CASSFGTRQETQYF.

This clonotype was detected many times. This chain uses TRBV9 with TRBJ2-1, with TRBD2 matching over 12 bases. The J segment lost 5 bases and the V segment lost 3 bases, leaving 9 bases of the junction unmatched. This CDR3 contains 17 residues. CDR1 and CDR2 from the germline V gene are SGDLS and YYNGEE. The CDR3 protein is CASSATSGGLGDNEQFF. The CDR3 DNA reads as TGTGCCAGCAGCGCGACTAGCGGGGGACTCGGGGACAATGAGCAGTTCTTC.

The chain combines TRBV6-5 with TRBJ1-5; the D is unclear. This CDR3 contains 14 residues. The germline V gene has CDR1 MNHEY and CDR2 SVGAGI. The V and J ends lost 6 bases and 5 bases respectively, with 14 bases between them. This chain's CDR3 is CASSQTWVHQPQHF. In DNA, the CDR3 is TGTGCCAGCAGCCAAACGTGGGTCCATCAGCCCCAGCATTTT.

This clonotype appeared a few times. The J gene is TRBJ2-7, the V gene TRBV6-1; 9 bases line up with TRBD1. Germline V gene sequence: CDR1 MNHNS, CDR2 SASEGT. V was pared by 6 bases and J by 5 bases, with 11 bases of the junction left unmatched. This CDR3 contains 15 residues. The CDR3 protein is CASRSRGTGFHEQYF. DNA of the CDR3: TGTGCCAGCAGATCCAGAGGGACAGGGTTCCACGAGCAGTACTTC.

This clonotype showed up just a few times. The gene calls are TRBV15 and TRBJ2-7; weak D call: TRBD2 (6 bases). Per the germline V gene, CDR1 is LNHNV and CDR2 is YYDKDF (reference sequence). This CDR3 is built from 15 residues. The ends were cut back, 5 bases at V and 0 bases at J, with 14 bases in the middle. This CDR3 reads CATSEGLVSSYEQYF. The DNA for the CDR3 is TGTGCCACCAGCGAGGGACTGGTGAGCTCCTACGAGCAGTACTTC. Full variable domain (missing parts from reference TRBV15 and TRBJ2-7): DAMVIQNPRYQVTQFGKPVTLSCSQTLNHNVMYWYQQKSSQAPKLLFHYYDKDFNNEADTPDNFQSRRPNTSFCFLDIRSPGLGDTAMYLCATSEGLVSSYEQYFGPGTRLTVT.

The CDR3 nucleotides read TGTGCCAGCAGTTACGGGCAGGGGGTGGGTATCCATGAGCAGTTCTTC. Translation gives CASSYGQGVGIHEQFF. The V and J genes are TRBV6-5 and TRBJ2-1, with 7 bases that match TRBD1. J lost 8 bases, V lost 2 bases, and 12 bases had no gene match. CDR3 length: 16 residues. Germline V gives CDR1 MNHEY, CDR2 SVGAGI.

This clonotype has more than one count but fewer than ten. The chain couples TRBV20-1 to TRBJ2-1, with a weak D call TRBD2 (6 bases). Trimming left V 5 bases short and J 2 bases short, with 22 bases between. This CDR3 has 17 residues. CDR1 is DFQATT and CDR2 is SNEGSKA in the germline V gene (reference sequence). DNA of the CDR3: TGCAGTGCTCGGCTAGCGAAGGTCGATGGCGCCTACAATGAGCAGTTCTTC. This codes for CSARLAKVDGAYNEQFF.